Listed below are T cell receptor beta chains from one sample, sequenced in a study of T cell responses to AZD1222 COVID-19 vaccine. Produced via immunoSEQ multiplex PCR; TCRdb's table is partial and in-frame only. The table lists approximately 89,000 clones, roughly 84% of them singletons. Sample: peripheral blood, taken 28 days after the second AZD1222 dose. These TCRs come from an adult who received the AZD1222 COVID-19 vaccine. CDR3s include the opening cysteine and the closing phenylalanine or tryptophan. D genes are given only for firm matches. Clone size appears in some rows only: once, few, many, or a class for an expanded clone.

NA	TRBV29-1	TRBJ2-7	NA	CSVRDPRAYEQYF	TGCAGCGTTCGGGACCCTCGGGCCTACGAGCAGTACTTC
NA	TRBV19	TRBJ2-7	TRBD2	CASSIRSASGGYEQYF	TGTGCCAGTAGTATACGGTCGGCTAGCGGGGGTTACGAGCAGTACTTC
NA	TRBV7-9	TRBJ1-1	NA	CASVTGGIGAYTEAFF	TGTGCCAGTGTTACTGGGGGGATAGGGGCGTACACTGAAGCTTTCTTT
NA	TRBV7-9	TRBJ1-1	NA	CASSLVSEAFF	TGTGCCAGCAGCTTAGTTTCGGAAGCTTTCTTT
few	TRBV24-1	TRBJ1-5	TRBD1	CATSDPGQPRGPQHF	TGTGCCACCAGTGACCCGGGACAGCCCAGGGGGCCCCAGCATTTT
NA	TRBV5-1	TRBJ2-3	NA	CASSFSVDGNTQYF	TGCGCCAGCAGCTTTTCGGTTGACGGAAATACGCAGTATTTT
NA	TRBV19	TRBJ1-3	NA	CASSPTGQPGNTIYF	TGTGCCAGTAGTCCAACAGGGCAACCTGGAAACACCATATATTTT
few	TRBV28	TRBJ1-2	TRBD1	CAGQDRASFDGYTF	TGTGCCGGACAAGACAGGGCTTCCTTTGATGGCTACACCTTC
NA	TRBV7-9	TRBJ1-5	NA	CASSLGGGYGQPQHF	TGTGCCAGCAGCTTAGGTGGAGGGTACGGTCAGCCCCAGCATTTT
NA	TRBV27	TRBJ2-1	NA	CASSLLAGGEQFF	TGTGCCAGCAGTTTACTCGCGGGTGGAGAGCAGTTCTTC
NA	TRBV5-4	TRBJ2-2	NA	CASNRAPNTGELFF	TGTGCCAGCAATAGGGCCCCGAACACCGGGGAGCTGTTTTTT
NA	TRBV7-9	TRBJ2-5	NA	CASSPVPSDLMAQYF	TGTGCCAGCAGCCCAGTTCCTAGCGACTTGATGGCCCAGTACTTC
NA	TRBV25-1	TRBJ1-6	NA	CASSDRNNSPLHF	TGTGCCAGCAGTGATCGTAACAATTCACCCCTCCACTTT
NA	TRBV10-3	TRBJ1-4	NA	CAIRAEGVLNEKLFF	TGTGCCATCAGAGCGGAGGGGGTCCTTAATGAAAAACTGTTTTTT
NA	TRBV5-4	TRBJ2-3	NA	CANVEHGADTQYF	TGTGCCAACGTAGAGCACGGCGCAGATACGCAGTATTTT
NA	TRBV9	TRBJ1-2	TRBD1	CASSVAGGTVNYGYTF	TGTGCCAGCAGCGTAGCTGGAGGGACAGTTAACTATGGCTACACCTTC
NA	TRBV5-1	TRBJ2-2	TRBD2	CASSSGTSGVGELFF	TGCGCCAGCAGCTCAGGGACTAGCGGCGTCGGGGAGCTGTTTTTT
NA	TRBV7-2	TRBJ2-1	NA	CASSLSRRDEQFF	TGTGCCAGCAGCTTAAGCCGGAGGGATGAGCAGTTCTTC
NA	TRBV5-4	TRBJ2-5	NA	CASSTGAREETQYF	TGTGCCAGCAGCACCGGGGCCAGGGAAGAGACCCAGTACTTC
NA	TRBV10-3	TRBJ1-2	NA	CVTVPSNSNYGYTF	TGTGTCACCGTCCCCTCGAATTCTAACTATGGCTACACCTTC
NA	TRBV25-1	TRBJ1-6	NA	CASSDTSTLHF	TGTGCCAGCAGTGACACGTCGACCCTCCACTTT
NA	TRBV19	TRBJ2-1	TRBD2	CASRATSGGEREQFF	TGTGCCAGTAGGGCGACTAGCGGGGGGGAAAGGGAGCAGTTCTTC
NA	TRBV28	TRBJ1-1	TRBD1	CASSLARESRGQGTEAFF	TGTGCCAGCAGTTTAGCCCGAGAGTCGAGGGGGCAAGGGACTGAAGCTTTCTTT
NA	TRBV18	TRBJ1-3	NA	CASRGGSPSGNTIYF	TGTGCCAGCCGAGGAGGCAGCCCCTCTGGAAACACCATATATTTT
NA	TRBV9	TRBJ2-1	NA	CASSVGGGTYNEQFF	TGTGCCAGCAGCGTAGGAGGGGGTACCTACAATGAGCAGTTCTTC
once	TRBV15	TRBJ2-7	TRBD1	CATSRDRGPYEQYF	TGTGCCACCAGTCGGGACAGGGGCCCCTACGAGCAGTACTTC
once	TRBV5-4	TRBJ2-5	TRBD2	CASSFRISGEETQYF	TGTGCCAGCAGCTTTCGTATTAGCGGGGAAGAGACCCAGTACTTC
NA	TRBV11-3	TRBJ2-7	TRBD1	CASSPGTGEGEQYF	TGTGCCAGCAGTCCCGGGACAGGGGAGGGCGAGCAGTACTTC
NA	TRBV5-1	TRBJ2-3	TRBD1	CASSSGQKGDTQYF	TGCGCCAGCAGCTCGGGACAGAAAGGGGATACGCAGTATTTT
NA	TRBV19	TRBJ2-3	NA	CASSIDLASRDTQYF	TGTGCCAGTAGTATAGATTTGGCTAGCCGTGATACGCAGTATTTT
few	TRBV5-6	TRBJ2-4	NA	CASSLEVGFKNIQYF	TGTGCCAGCAGCTTGGAGGTAGGGTTCAAAAACATTCAGTACTTC
NA	TRBV5-4	TRBJ1-2	TRBD1	CASSKDRGYGYTF	TGTGCCAGCAGCAAGGACAGGGGCTATGGCTACACCTTC
few	TRBV18	TRBJ1-4	NA	CASSPPKGSANEKLFF	TGTGCCAGCTCACCACCTAAGGGTTCGGCTAATGAAAAACTGTTTTTT
once	TRBV2	TRBJ1-6	TRBD1	CASSPGQGGYNSPLHF	TGTGCCAGCAGTCCGGGACAGGGTGGCTATAATTCACCCCTCCACTTT
NA	TRBV6-2/TRBV6-3	TRBJ2-5	NA	CASSYENYQETQYF	TGTGCCAGCAGTTACGAGAACTATCAAGAGACCCAGTACTTC
NA	TRBV6-6	TRBJ2-3	NA	CASNLQGGDTQYF	TGTGCCAGCAACCTACAGGGAGGGGATACGCAGTATTTT
NA	TRBV18	TRBJ1-1	TRBD1	CASSPIFQGEGTEAFF	TGTGCCAGCTCACCAATATTCCAGGGGGAGGGCACTGAAGCTTTCTTT
once	TRBV6-1	TRBJ2-7	TRBD1	CASSETPRDRGREQYF	TGTGCCAGCAGTGAAACCCCCCGGGACAGGGGGCGCGAGCAGTACTTC
NA	TRBV28	TRBJ1-5	NA	CASSLDGANNQPQHF	TGTGCCAGCAGTTTAGATGGGGCGAACAATCAGCCCCAGCATTTT
NA	TRBV9	TRBJ1-5	TRBD1	CASSPGTGDRGQPQHF	TGTGCCAGCAGCCCAGGGACAGGGGATAGGGGTCAGCCCCAGCATTTT
once	TRBV7-9	TRBJ2-7	TRBD1	CASSPGQGAPSSYEQYF	TGTGCCAGCAGCCCGGGACAGGGGGCTCCGAGCTCCTACGAGCAGTACTTC
NA	TRBV28	TRBJ2-3	NA	CASSRPMGTDTQYF	TGTGCCAGCAGCCGCCCCATGGGGACAGATACGCAGTATTTT
NA	TRBV11-3	TRBJ1-3	NA	CASSPGLPSSGNTIYF	TGTGCCAGCAGCCCGGGACTTCCGAGCTCTGGAAACACCATATATTTT
once	TRBV5-1	TRBJ2-3	TRBD1	CASSSGQGADTQYF	TGCGCCAGCAGCTCGGGACAGGGCGCCGATACGCAGTATTTT
NA	TRBV2	TRBJ2-2	NA	CASKGGTNTGELFF	TGTGCCAGCAAGGGCGGCACGAACACCGGGGAGCTGTTTTTT
NA	TRBV30	TRBJ2-3	NA	CASLAGGGTDTQYF	TGTGCCTCCCTAGCTGGCGGGGGCACAGATACGCAGTATTTT
once	TRBV5-6	TRBJ2-2	NA	CASTLGSGELFF	TGTGCCAGCACCCTGGGAAGCGGGGAGCTGTTTTTT
NA	TRBV19	TRBJ1-2	NA	CASSVGTPNYGYTF	TGTGCCAGTAGTGTCGGGACACCAAATTATGGCTACACCTTC
NA	TRBV11-2	TRBJ1-6	NA	CASSLGTEVPLHF	TGTGCCAGCAGCTTAGGGACAGAGGTCCCCCTCCACTTT
NA	TRBV14	TRBJ2-2	NA	CASSPGQYTGELFF	TGTGCCAGCAGCCCGGGACAATACACCGGGGAGCTGTTTTTT
NA	TRBV10-1	TRBJ2-7	NA	CASSEGSSYEQYF	TGCGCCAGCAGTGAGGGGAGCTCCTACGAGCAGTACTTC